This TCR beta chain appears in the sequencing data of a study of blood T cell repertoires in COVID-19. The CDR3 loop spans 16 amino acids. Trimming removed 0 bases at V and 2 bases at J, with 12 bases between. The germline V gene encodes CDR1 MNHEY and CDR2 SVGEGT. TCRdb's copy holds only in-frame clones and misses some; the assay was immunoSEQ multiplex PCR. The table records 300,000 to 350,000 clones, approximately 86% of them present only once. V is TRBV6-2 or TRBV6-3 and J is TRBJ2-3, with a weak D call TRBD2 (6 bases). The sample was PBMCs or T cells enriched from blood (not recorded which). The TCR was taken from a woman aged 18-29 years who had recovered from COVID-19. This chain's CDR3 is CASSYSGSGNTDTQYF. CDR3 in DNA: TGTGCCAGCAGTTACTCGGGTAGCGGAAACACAGATACGCAGTATTTT.